This paragraph reports one T cell receptor beta chain. The V gene's germline CDR1 is MNHNS and CDR2 SASEGT. The CDR3 is 15 amino acids. This record comes from a study of metastatic and nonmetastatic thyroid tumors. No patient received treatment before thyroid surgery. As processed by the authors: Building a distant-metastasis classifier for papillary thyroid cancer drew on CDR3 differences across clinicopathological groups. Using MiXCR, TCRdb reanalyzed the PCR reads. The V and J calls, along with clone size, are taken from TCRdb and not from the paper's own processing. This sample has 4,000 to 5,000 clones, with around a sixth found just once.

This TCR was recovered from a female donor with papillary thyroid cancer or a benign thyroid nodule (not recorded which). Some clones in this sample may be carry-over from other donors' samples. This chain joins TRBV6-1 and TRBJ2-1; the match to TRBD1 covers 7 bases. Sequenced sample: adjacent normal tissue. CDR3 DNA sequence: TGTGTCGGCAGTGAAGCCAAATCAGGGGGAAATGCTGCGTTCTTC. This codes for CVGSEAKSGGNAAFF.